One sample yielded the 4 T cell receptor beta chains listed below, sequenced in a study of blood T cell repertoires in COVID-19. The assay was immunoSEQ multiplex PCR, and TCRdb's table has in-frame clones only and misses some. The data show approximately 170,000 clones, approximately 80% seen once. Sequencing used PBMCs or T cells enriched from blood (not recorded which). These receptors all stem from a man aged 40-55 years who had recovered from COVID-19.

The chain recombines TRBV11-2 with TRBJ2-5; no definite D call. CDR1 SGHAT and CDR2 FQNNGV come from the germline V gene. This CDR3 contains 15 residues. V was pared by 0 bases and J by 6 bases, with 14 bases between. The CDR3 protein is CASSLDHRWRQTQYF. DNA for the CDR3: TGTGCCAGCAGCTTAGATCATCGTTGGCGGCAGACCCAGTACTTC.

A note on this clone: Other nucleotide sequences in the sample specify the same CDR3. The chain uses TRBV9 and TRBJ2-1, with 10 positions matching TRBD1. The V gene's germline CDR1 is SGDLS and CDR2 YYNGEE. V trimming: 0 bases; J trimming: 4 bases; junction bases outside the gene matches: 1. The CDR3 has 15 residues. CDR3 nucleotides: TGTGCCAGCAGCGTAGGACAGGGGGCGTACAATGAGCAGTTCTTC. It translates to CASSVGQGAYNEQFF.

V usage is TRBV6-5 and J usage is TRBJ1-5; unclear D gene. This CDR3 region has 15 residues. The V gene lost 3 bases and the J gene lost 5 bases, with 14 bases spanning the gap. Germline V gene sequence: CDR1 MNHEY, CDR2 SVGAGI. The CDR3 DNA reads as TGTGCCAGCAGTTATACGGTAGATGGAGATCAGCCCCAGCATTTT. It codes for CASSYTVDGDQPQHF.

This clone was picked up one time. The chain joins TRBV21-1 to TRBJ2-1; no check of the table's D call, TRBD2, against the DNA was made. TRBV21-1 counts as a pseudogene. The CDR3 loop spans 12 amino acids. In nucleotides, the CDR3 is TGTGCCAGCAGCAACGGGGGGAATGAGCAGTTCTTC. It codes for CASSNGGNEQFF.